This TCR beta chain is from a study of T cells in Graves' hyperthyroidism and ophthalmopathy. Amplification yielded TCR beta CDR3 regions, with RNA transcripts as the source. A set of HTBI primers served as the primers for a first-round RT-PCR of the TCR CDR3. TCRdb ran MiXCR on the multiplex PCR reads and lists one entry per CDR3 protein. The sample holds around 340,000 distinct CDR3 sequences, roughly 15% seen once. Uncontrolled infection, other autoimmune disease, pregnancy or lactation excluded patients. Preceding any ophthalmopathy symptoms, the blood sample dates from first hyperthyroidism diagnosis. What was sequenced was blood. The clonotype originates from a woman aged 25 to 39 with Graves' hyperthyroidism that later progressed to Graves' ophthalmopathy.

The CDR3 spells CATSDPGTDSGANVLTF. As DNA, the CDR3 is TGTGCCACCAGTGACCCCGGGACAGACTCTGGGGCCAACGTCCTGACTTTC. The genes are TRBV24-1 and TRBJ2-6; TRBD1 matches 7 bases. This CDR3 is 17 amino acids long. After removal of 4 bases from V and 0 bases from J, the junction contained 5 bases not matched to a gene. The germline CDR1 and CDR2 sequences are KGHDR and SFDVKD.